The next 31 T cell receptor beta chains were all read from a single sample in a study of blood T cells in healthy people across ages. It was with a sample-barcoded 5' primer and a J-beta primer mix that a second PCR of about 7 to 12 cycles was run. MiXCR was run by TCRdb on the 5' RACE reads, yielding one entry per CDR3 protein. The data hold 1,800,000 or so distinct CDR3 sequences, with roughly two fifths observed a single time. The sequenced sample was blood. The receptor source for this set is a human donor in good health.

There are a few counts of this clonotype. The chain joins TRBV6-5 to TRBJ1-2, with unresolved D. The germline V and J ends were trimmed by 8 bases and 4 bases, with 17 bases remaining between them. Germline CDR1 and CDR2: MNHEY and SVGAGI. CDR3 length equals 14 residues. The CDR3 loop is CASRIPAEGYGYTF. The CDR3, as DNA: TGTGCCAGCCGAATTCCGGCCGAAGGCTATGGCTACACCTTC.

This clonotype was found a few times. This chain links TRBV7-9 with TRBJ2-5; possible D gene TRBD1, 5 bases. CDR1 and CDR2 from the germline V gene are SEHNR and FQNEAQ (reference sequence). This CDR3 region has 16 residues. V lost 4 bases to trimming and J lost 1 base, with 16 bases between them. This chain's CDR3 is CASSSNLQGFQETQYF. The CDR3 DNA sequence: TGTGCCAGCAGCTCAAACCTTCAGGGATTCCAAGAGACCCAGTACTTC.

For the CDR3, the DNA is TGCGCCAGCAGCACTGCAGGGTCTACCTACGAGCAGTACTTC. Its protein is CASSTAGSTYEQYF. This rearrangement joins TRBV5-1 to TRBJ2-7; a possible D gene is TRBD1 (5 bases). CDR1 and CDR2 (germline): SGHRS, YFSETQ. V lost 4 bases, J lost 2 bases, and 13 bases lay in between. This CDR3 is 14 amino acids long. The full variable domain, rest sourced from reference TRBV5-1 and TRBJ2-7, is KAGVTQTPRYLIKTRGQQVTLSCSPISGHRSVSWYQQTPGQGLQFLFEYFSETQRNKGNFPGRFSGRQFSNSRSEMNVSTLELGDSALYLCASSTAGSTYEQYFGPGTRLTVT.

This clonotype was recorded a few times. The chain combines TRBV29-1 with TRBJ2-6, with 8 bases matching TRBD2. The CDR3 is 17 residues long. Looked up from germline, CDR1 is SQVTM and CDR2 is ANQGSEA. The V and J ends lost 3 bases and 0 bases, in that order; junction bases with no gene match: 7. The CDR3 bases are TGCAGCGTTGAGTCCCCCGGGACTAGCTCTGGGGCCAACGTCCTGACTTTC. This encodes CSVESPGTSSGANVLTF.

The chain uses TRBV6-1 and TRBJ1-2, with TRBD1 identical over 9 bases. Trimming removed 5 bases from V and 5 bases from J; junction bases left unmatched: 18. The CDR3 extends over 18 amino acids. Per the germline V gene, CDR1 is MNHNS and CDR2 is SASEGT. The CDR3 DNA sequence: TGTGCCAGCAGTCAATTCTTGGACAGGGGAGAAATACAATATGGCTACACCTTC. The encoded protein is CASSQFLDRGEIQYGYTF.

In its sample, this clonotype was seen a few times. The CDR3 here is CASSLADSGTYEQYF. The CDR3 coding sequence is TGTGCCAGCAGTTTAGCTGATAGCGGTACCTACGAGCAGTACTTC. The chain recombines TRBV12-3 or TRBV12-4 with TRBJ2-7, with D perhaps matching TRBD2 (6 bases). This CDR3 contains 15 residues. The germline V and J ends were trimmed by 0 bases and 2 bases, with 11 bases remaining between them.

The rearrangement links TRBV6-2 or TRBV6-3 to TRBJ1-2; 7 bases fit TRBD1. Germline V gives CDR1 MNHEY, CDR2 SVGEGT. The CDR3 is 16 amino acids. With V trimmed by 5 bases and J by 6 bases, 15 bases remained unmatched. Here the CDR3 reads CASSIWDRSTNHGYTF. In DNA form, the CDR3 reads TGTGCCAGCAGTATTTGGGACAGAAGTACCAACCATGGCTACACCTTC.

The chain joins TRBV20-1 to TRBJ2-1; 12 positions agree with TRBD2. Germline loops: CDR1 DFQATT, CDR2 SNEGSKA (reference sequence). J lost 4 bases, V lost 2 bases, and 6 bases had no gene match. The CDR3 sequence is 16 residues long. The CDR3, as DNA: TGCAGTGCTAGATCAACTAGCGGGGGGACGTACAATGAGCAGTTCTTC. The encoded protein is CSARSTSGGTYNEQFF.

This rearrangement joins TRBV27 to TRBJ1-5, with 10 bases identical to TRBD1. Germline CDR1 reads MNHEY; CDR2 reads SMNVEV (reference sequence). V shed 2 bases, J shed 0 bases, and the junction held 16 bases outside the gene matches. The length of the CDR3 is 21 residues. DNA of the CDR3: TGTGCCAGCAGTTTAAGGTTACGGGACAGGGGCCCCACTTATAGCAATCAGCCCCAGCATTTT. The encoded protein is CASSLRLRDRGPTYSNQPQHF.

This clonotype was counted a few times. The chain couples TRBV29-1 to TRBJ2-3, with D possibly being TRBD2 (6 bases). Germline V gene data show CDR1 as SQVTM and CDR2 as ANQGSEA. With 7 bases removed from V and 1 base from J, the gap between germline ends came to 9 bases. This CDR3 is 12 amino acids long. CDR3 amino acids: CSAVAGTDTQYF. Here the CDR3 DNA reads TGCAGCGCGGTAGCGGGCACAGATACGCAGTATTTT.

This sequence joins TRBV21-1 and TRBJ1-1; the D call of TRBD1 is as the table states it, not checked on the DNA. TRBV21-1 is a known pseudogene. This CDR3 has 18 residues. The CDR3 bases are TGTGCCAGCAGCAAATATATTGCGGGGAGGACAGTGAACACTGAAGCTTTCTTT. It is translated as CASSKYIAGRTVNTEAFF.

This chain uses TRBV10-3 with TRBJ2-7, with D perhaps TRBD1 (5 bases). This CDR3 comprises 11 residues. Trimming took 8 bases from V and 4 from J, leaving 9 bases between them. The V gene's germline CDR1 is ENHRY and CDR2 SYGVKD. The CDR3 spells CAIGAIYEQYF. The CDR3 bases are TGTGCCATCGGGGCTATTTACGAGCAGTACTTC.

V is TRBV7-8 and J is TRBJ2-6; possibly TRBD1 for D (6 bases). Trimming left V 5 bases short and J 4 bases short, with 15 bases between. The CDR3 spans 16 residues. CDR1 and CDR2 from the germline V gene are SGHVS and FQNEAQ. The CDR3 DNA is TGTGCCAGCAGCGCCTACAGGGTGGGGGGGGCCAACGTCCTGACTTTC. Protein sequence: CASSAYRVGGANVLTF.

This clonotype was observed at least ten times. CDR3 DNA: TGTGCCAGCAGTTACTCGAATGGTCTCACCGGGGAGCTGTTTTTT. It codes for CASSYSNGLTGELFF. The V gene is TRBV6-5, the J gene TRBJ2-2; no reliable D call. The CDR3 totals 15 residues. Deletions cut 0 bases from V and 4 bases from J, with 9 bases between. Looked up from germline, CDR1 is MNHEY and CDR2 is SVGAGI.

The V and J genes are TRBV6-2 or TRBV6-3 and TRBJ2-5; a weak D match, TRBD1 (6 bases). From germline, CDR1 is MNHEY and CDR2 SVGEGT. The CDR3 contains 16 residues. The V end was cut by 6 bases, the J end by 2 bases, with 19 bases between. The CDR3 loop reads CASSTFVNTGQETQYF. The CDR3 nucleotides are TGTGCCAGCAGCACCTTTGTGAATACAGGGCAAGAGACCCAGTACTTC.

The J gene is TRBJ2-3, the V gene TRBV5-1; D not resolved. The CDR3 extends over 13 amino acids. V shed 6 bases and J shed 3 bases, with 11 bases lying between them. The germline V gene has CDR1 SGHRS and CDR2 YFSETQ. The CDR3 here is CASTPYLTDTQYF. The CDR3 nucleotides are TGCGCCAGCACCCCCTATTTGACAGATACGCAGTATTTT. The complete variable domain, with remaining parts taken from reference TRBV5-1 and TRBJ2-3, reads KAGVTQTPRYLIKTRGQQVTLSCSPISGHRSVSWYQQTPGQGLQFLFEYFSETQRNKGNFPGRFSGRQFSNSRSEMNVSTLELGDSALYLCASTPYLTDTQYFGPGTRLTVL.

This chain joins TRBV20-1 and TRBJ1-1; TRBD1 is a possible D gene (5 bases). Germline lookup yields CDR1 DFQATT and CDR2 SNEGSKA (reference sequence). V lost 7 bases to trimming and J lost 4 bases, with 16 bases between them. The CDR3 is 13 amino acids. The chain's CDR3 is CSVTLGGITEAFF. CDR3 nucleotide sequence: TGCAGTGTAACCCTGGGGGGGATCACTGAAGCTTTCTTT.

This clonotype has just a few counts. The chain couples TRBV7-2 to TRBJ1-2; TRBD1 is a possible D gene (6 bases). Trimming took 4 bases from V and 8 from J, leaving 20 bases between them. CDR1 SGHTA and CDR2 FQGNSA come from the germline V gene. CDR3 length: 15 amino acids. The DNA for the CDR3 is TGTGCCAGCAGCTCGGACAGAGCCTCCCGTTCGGGCTACACCTTC. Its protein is CASSSDRASRSGYTF.

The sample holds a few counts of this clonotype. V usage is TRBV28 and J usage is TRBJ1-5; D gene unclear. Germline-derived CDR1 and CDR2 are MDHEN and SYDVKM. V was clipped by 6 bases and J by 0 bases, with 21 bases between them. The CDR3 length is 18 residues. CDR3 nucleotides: TGTGCCAGCAGAGAACGGGAACCCTGGCTATATAGCAATCAGCCCCAGCATTTT. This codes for CASREREPWLYSNQPQHF.

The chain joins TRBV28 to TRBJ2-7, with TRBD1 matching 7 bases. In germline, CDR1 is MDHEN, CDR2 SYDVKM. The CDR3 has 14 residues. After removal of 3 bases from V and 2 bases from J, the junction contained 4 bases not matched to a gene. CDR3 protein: CASSFFGQAYEQYF. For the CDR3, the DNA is TGTGCCAGCAGTTTTTTCGGACAGGCCTACGAGCAGTACTTC.

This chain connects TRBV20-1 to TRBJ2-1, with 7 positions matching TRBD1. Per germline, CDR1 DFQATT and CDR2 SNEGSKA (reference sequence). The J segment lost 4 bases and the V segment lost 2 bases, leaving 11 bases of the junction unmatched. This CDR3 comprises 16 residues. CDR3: CSARTGQPFAYNEQFF. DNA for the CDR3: TGCAGTGCTAGAACGGGACAGCCATTCGCTTACAATGAGCAGTTCTTC.

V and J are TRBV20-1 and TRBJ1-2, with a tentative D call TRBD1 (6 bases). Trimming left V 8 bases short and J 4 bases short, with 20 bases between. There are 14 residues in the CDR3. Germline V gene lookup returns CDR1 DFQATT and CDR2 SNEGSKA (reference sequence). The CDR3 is CSSSSQGVSYGYTF. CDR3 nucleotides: TGCAGTTCCTCGTCACAGGGTGTTAGCTATGGCTACACCTTC.

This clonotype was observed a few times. CDR3 sequence reads: CASSFSSTGSGYTF. The CDR3 DNA reads TGTGCCAGCAGTTTTAGCTCCACGGGATCAGGCTACACCTTC. The rearrangement links TRBV6-2 or TRBV6-3 to TRBJ1-2; no firm D call. Trimming cost V 4 bases and J 8 bases, with 17 bases left between them. The germline gives CDR1 MNHEY, CDR2 SVGEGT. The CDR3 runs 14 residues.

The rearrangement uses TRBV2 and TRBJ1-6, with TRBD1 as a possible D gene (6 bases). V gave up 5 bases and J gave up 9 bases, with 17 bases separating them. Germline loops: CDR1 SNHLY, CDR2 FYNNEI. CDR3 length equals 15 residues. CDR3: CASSSRGIESSPLHF. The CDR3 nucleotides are TGTGCCAGCAGTTCTAGGGGGATAGAGAGTTCACCCCTCCACTTT.

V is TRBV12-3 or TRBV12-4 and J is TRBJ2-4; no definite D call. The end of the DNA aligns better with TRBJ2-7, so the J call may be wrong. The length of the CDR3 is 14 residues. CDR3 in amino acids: CASTPTRGSYEQYF. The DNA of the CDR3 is TGTGCCAGCACACCCACCCGTGGCAGCTACGAGCAGTACTTC.

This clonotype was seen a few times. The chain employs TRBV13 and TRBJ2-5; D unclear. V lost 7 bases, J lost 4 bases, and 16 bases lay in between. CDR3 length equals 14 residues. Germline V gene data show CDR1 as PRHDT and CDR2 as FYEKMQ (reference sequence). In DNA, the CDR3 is TGTGCCAGCAACCCCGCTTCGCCATTAGAGACCCAGTACTTC. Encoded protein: CASNPASPLETQYF.

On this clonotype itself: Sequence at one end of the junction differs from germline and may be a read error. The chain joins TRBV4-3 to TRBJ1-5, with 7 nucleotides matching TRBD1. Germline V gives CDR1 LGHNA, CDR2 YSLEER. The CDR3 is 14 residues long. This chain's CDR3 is CAGSQLQGFQPQHF. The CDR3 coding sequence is TGCGCCGGCAGCCAACTACAGGGGTTTCAGCCCCAGCATTTT.

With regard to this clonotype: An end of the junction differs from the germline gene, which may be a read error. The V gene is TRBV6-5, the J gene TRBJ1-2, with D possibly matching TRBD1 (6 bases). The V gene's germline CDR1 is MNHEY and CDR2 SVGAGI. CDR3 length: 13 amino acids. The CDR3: CASSYSGVIGYTF. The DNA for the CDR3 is TGTGCCAGCAGCTACTCAGGGGTTATCGGCTACACCTTC.

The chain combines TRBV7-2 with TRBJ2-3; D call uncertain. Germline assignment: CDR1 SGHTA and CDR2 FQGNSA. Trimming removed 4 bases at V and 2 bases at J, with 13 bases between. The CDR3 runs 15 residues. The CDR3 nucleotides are TGTGCCAGCAGCTCCTACCACACCTCCACAGATACGCAGTATTTT. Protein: CASSSYHTSTDTQYF.

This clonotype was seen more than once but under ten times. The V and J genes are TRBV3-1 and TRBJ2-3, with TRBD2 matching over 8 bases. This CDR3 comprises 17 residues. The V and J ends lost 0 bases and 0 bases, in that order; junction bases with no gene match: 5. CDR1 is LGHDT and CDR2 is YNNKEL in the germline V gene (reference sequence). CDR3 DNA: TGTGCCAGCAGCCAAGATCGGGGCGGGGGGAGCACAGATACGCAGTATTTT. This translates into CASSQDRGGGSTDTQYF.

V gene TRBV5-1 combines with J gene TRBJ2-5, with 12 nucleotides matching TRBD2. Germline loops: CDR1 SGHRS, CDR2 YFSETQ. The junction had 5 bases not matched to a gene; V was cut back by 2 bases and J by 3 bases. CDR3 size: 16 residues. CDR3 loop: CASSLRRLAGEETQYF. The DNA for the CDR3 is TGCGCCAGCAGCTTACGAAGACTAGCGGGGGAAGAGACCCAGTACTTC.